These T cell receptor beta chains were read from a single sample in a study of human T cells and chemical hapten exposure. TCRdb passed the RACE reads through MiXCR, listing each CDR3 protein once. The data show about 89,000 distinct CDR3 sequences, with approximately 11% seen just once and under 2.5% held by the top ten. The sample in question was whole blood, obtained in connection with sensitization to the hapten diphenylcyclopropenone (DPC). These receptors all come from a man aged 35-49 years with alopecia areata. Some clones in this sample may be carry-over from other donors' samples. CDR3s include the opening cysteine and the closing phenylalanine or tryptophan. The D gene is left open where the match is weak. Rows give clone size only sometimes, using once, few, many, or a class for an expanded clone.

d_call: TRBD1
v_call: TRBV12-3/TRBV12-4
j_call: TRBJ1-5
clone_size: -
cdr3_aa: CASSSTGGHNQPQHF
cdr3_nt: TGTGCCAGCAGCTCGACAGGGGGTCACAATCAGCCCCAGCATTTT

d_call: -
v_call: TRBV29-1
j_call: TRBJ2-1
clone_size: many
cdr3_aa: CSVEYADNEQFF
cdr3_nt: TGCAGCGTTGAATACGCCGACAATGAGCAGTTCTTC

d_call: -
v_call: TRBV3-1
j_call: TRBJ2-3
clone_size: -
cdr3_aa: CASSLQGTPTDTQYF
cdr3_nt: TGTGCCAGCAGCTTACAAGGGACACCCACAGATACGCAGTATTTT

d_call: TRBD2
v_call: TRBV6-5
j_call: TRBJ2-1
clone_size: -
cdr3_aa: CATQTSGHYNEQFF
cdr3_nt: TGTGCCACCCAGACTAGCGGACATTACAATGAGCAGTTCTTC

d_call: TRBD1
v_call: TRBV7-2
j_call: TRBJ2-7
clone_size: few
cdr3_aa: CASSFQGDGEQYF
cdr3_nt: TGTGCCAGCAGCTTTCAGGGGGACGGGGAGCAGTACTTC

d_call: -
v_call: TRBV28
j_call: TRBJ2-6
clone_size: many
cdr3_aa: CASSSGDSGANVLTF
cdr3_nt: TGTGCCAGCAGTTCAGGGGACTCTGGGGCCAACGTCCTGACTTTC

d_call: -
v_call: TRBV7-9
j_call: TRBJ1-2
clone_size: many
cdr3_aa: CASSFFDSGYTF
cdr3_nt: TGTGCCAGCAGCTTCTTTGACAGTGGCTACACCTTC

d_call: -
v_call: TRBV6-1
j_call: TRBJ1-5
clone_size: -
cdr3_aa: CASSEADFNQPQHF
cdr3_nt: TGTGCCAGCAGTGAAGCGGACTTCAATCAGCCCCAGCATTTT

d_call: -
v_call: TRBV2
j_call: TRBJ2-5
clone_size: -
cdr3_aa: CASFVASPPETQYF
cdr3_nt: TGTGCCAGCTTTGTGGCGAGCCCCCCAGAGACCCAGTACTTC

d_call: -
v_call: TRBV12-3/TRBV12-4
j_call: TRBJ1-1
clone_size: few
cdr3_aa: CASSSRDYWDMNTEAFF
cdr3_nt: TGTGCCAGCAGTTCCAGGGACTACTGGGACATGAACACTGAAGCTTTCTTT

d_call: -
v_call: TRBV20-1
j_call: TRBJ2-7
clone_size: few
cdr3_aa: CSARDFGGPYEQYF
cdr3_nt: TGCAGTGCTAGAGATTTCGGAGGGCCCTACGAGCAGTACTTC

d_call: -
v_call: TRBV29-1
j_call: TRBJ1-1
clone_size: -
cdr3_aa: CSVDRLNTEAFF
cdr3_nt: TGCAGCGTCGACCGACTGAACACTGAAGCTTTCTTT

d_call: TRBD1
v_call: TRBV6-5
j_call: TRBJ1-5
clone_size: few
cdr3_aa: CASRARTGASNQPQHF
cdr3_nt: TGTGCCAGCAGAGCTAGGACAGGCGCCAGCAATCAGCCCCAGCATTTT

d_call: TRBD1
v_call: TRBV5-1
j_call: TRBJ1-1
clone_size: -
cdr3_aa: CASNSRSGTGGLVNTEAFF
cdr3_nt: TGCGCCAGCAACTCCCGTTCCGGGACAGGGGGATTGGTGAACACTGAAGCTTTCTTT

d_call: -
v_call: TRBV7-9
j_call: TRBJ1-2
clone_size: few
cdr3_aa: CASSSTGNYGYTF
cdr3_nt: TGTGCCAGCAGCTCCACAGGGAACTATGGCTACACCTTC

d_call: TRBD1
v_call: TRBV10-3
j_call: TRBJ1-2
clone_size: -
cdr3_aa: CAITGTGYGYTF
cdr3_nt: TGTGCCATCACCGGGACAGGCTATGGCTACACCTTC

d_call: -
v_call: TRBV3-1
j_call: TRBJ2-3
clone_size: -
cdr3_aa: CANTSGRGVADTQYF
cdr3_nt: TGTGCCAACACGTCGGGAAGAGGGGTCGCAGATACGCAGTATTTT

d_call: -
v_call: TRBV9
j_call: TRBJ1-1
clone_size: -
cdr3_aa: CASSETGGTEAFF
cdr3_nt: TGTGCCAGCAGCGAGACAGGTGGCACTGAAGCTTTCTTT

d_call: -
v_call: TRBV9
j_call: TRBJ2-3
clone_size: -
cdr3_aa: CASSRGGGTGRASTDTQYF
cdr3_nt: TGTGCCAGCTCTCGAGGAGGGGGAACGGGCCGGGCTAGCACAGATACGCAGTATTTT

d_call: -
v_call: TRBV6-5
j_call: TRBJ1-1
clone_size: many
cdr3_aa: CASSTDSWNTEAFF
cdr3_nt: TGTGCCAGCAGTACCGACAGCTGGAACACTGAAGCTTTCTTT

d_call: -
v_call: TRBV9
j_call: TRBJ1-6
clone_size: many
cdr3_aa: CASSGGQLTNSPLHF
cdr3_nt: TGTGCCAGCAGCGGGGGCCAGTTGACCAATTCACCCCTCCACTTT

d_call: TRBD1
v_call: TRBV11-2
j_call: TRBJ2-7
clone_size: many
cdr3_aa: CASSLVVGGIHEQYF
cdr3_nt: TGTGCCAGCAGCTTAGTTGTAGGGGGCATTCACGAGCAGTACTTC

d_call: -
v_call: TRBV4-2
j_call: TRBJ2-1
clone_size: -
cdr3_aa: CASSQDRGYNEQFF
cdr3_nt: TGTGCCAGCAGCCAAGATCGGGGCTACAATGAGCAGTTCTTC

d_call: -
v_call: TRBV7-2
j_call: TRBJ1-3
clone_size: -
cdr3_aa: CASSLRSSSGNTIYF
cdr3_nt: TGTGCCAGCAGCTTACGGTCGAGCTCTGGAAACACCATATATTTT

d_call: -
v_call: TRBV29-1
j_call: TRBJ1-1
clone_size: few
cdr3_aa: CSVLARNTEAFF
cdr3_nt: TGCAGCGTCCTGGCAAGGAACACTGAAGCTTTCTTT

d_call: TRBD1
v_call: TRBV12-3/TRBV12-4
j_call: TRBJ1-5
clone_size: many
cdr3_aa: CATQQGGNQPQHF
cdr3_nt: TGTGCCACCCAACAGGGGGGGAATCAGCCCCAGCATTTT

d_call: -
v_call: TRBV29-1
j_call: TRBJ1-1
clone_size: -
cdr3_aa: CSVGAMNTEAFF
cdr3_nt: TGCAGCGTTGGGGCCATGAACACTGAAGCTTTCTTT

d_call: -
v_call: TRBV5-1
j_call: TRBJ2-3
clone_size: -
cdr3_aa: CASSPFVVDTQYF
cdr3_nt: TGCGCCAGCAGCCCTTTTGTAGTAGATACGCAGTATTTT

d_call: -
v_call: TRBV6-2/TRBV6-3
j_call: TRBJ1-5
clone_size: many
cdr3_aa: CASRGRGGNGNQPQHF
cdr3_nt: TGTGCCAGCAGGGGTCGTGGAGGGAATGGCAATCAGCCCCAGCATTTT

d_call: -
v_call: TRBV7-6
j_call: TRBJ1-3
clone_size: -
cdr3_aa: CASSQRGGPSGNTIYF
cdr3_nt: TGTGCCAGCAGCCAAAGGGGGGGACCCTCTGGAAACACCATATATTTT

d_call: TRBD1
v_call: TRBV4-3
j_call: TRBJ2-5
clone_size: -
cdr3_aa: CASSQGTGSEETQYF
cdr3_nt: TGCGCCAGCAGCCAAGGGACAGGTAGTGAAGAGACCCAGTACTTC

d_call: -
v_call: TRBV27
j_call: TRBJ2-7
clone_size: -
cdr3_aa: CASSTGFTSYEQYF
cdr3_nt: TGTGCCAGCAGTACAGGATTCACTTCCTACGAGCAGTACTTC

d_call: -
v_call: TRBV6-2/TRBV6-3
j_call: TRBJ1-1
clone_size: -
cdr3_aa: CASSPLMNTEAFF
cdr3_nt: TGTGCCAGCAGTCCCCTCATGAACACTGAAGCTTTCTTT

d_call: -
v_call: TRBV6-5
j_call: TRBJ2-3
clone_size: -
cdr3_aa: CASRTERGRDTQYF
cdr3_nt: TGTGCCAGCAGAACCGAGCGAGGTAGAGATACGCAGTATTTT

d_call: -
v_call: TRBV5-1
j_call: TRBJ2-5
clone_size: few
cdr3_aa: CASSFRGFGETQYF
cdr3_nt: TGCGCCAGCAGCTTCCGAGGCTTCGGAGAGACCCAGTACTTC

d_call: TRBD1
v_call: TRBV19
j_call: TRBJ1-1
clone_size: -
cdr3_aa: CASMDRGPTNTEAFF
cdr3_nt: TGTGCCAGTATGGACAGGGGCCCAACCAACACTGAAGCTTTCTTT